The 24 T cell receptor beta chains below all came from one sample that was sequenced in a study of T cell repertoires in cytomegalovirus infection. TCRdb passed the reads through MiXCR, listing each CDR3 protein once. The table lists 350,000 to 500,000 distinct CDR3 sequences, 30% to 40% of them singletons. The sequencing sample was made of PBMCs. The source of these receptors is a human donor in good health (CMV status not recorded). Some clones in this sample may be carry-over from other donors' samples.

The chain combines TRBV7-8 with TRBJ2-1; maybe TRBD1 (5 bases). Germline CDR1 and CDR2: SGHVS and FQNEAQ. The length of the CDR3 is 18 residues. The V gene lost 5 bases and the J gene lost 0 bases, with 20 bases spanning the gap. CDR3 amino acids: CASSPVAWGLSSYNEQFF. In DNA form, the CDR3 reads TGTGCCAGCAGCCCAGTGGCGTGGGGCCTGAGCTCCTACAATGAGCAGTTCTTC. The whole variable domain, remainder taken from reference TRBV7-8 and TRBJ2-1, is GAGVSQSPRYKVAKRGQDVALRCDPISGHVSLFWYQQALGQGPEFLTYFQNEAQLDKSGLPSDRFFAERPEGSVSTLKIQRTQQEDSAVYLCASSPVAWGLSSYNEQFFGPGTRLTVL.

This clonotype was counted at least ten times. The chain combines TRBV7-9 with TRBJ2-7; D is perhaps TRBD2 (8 bases). Between the trimmed V and J ends, which lost 7 bases and 3 bases, there was a span of 19 bases. Germline values: CDR1 SEHNR, CDR2 FQNEAQ (reference sequence). There are 15 residues in the CDR3. The CDR3 loop reads CASTLAGQMFYEQYF. CDR3 coding DNA: TGTGCCAGCACTTTAGCGGGACAGATGTTCTACGAGCAGTACTTC.

This clonotype was counted only a few times. The chain employs TRBV28 and TRBJ2-5; TRBD2 agrees at 8 bases. Germline assignment: CDR1 MDHEN and CDR2 SYDVKM. The J segment lost 2 bases and the V segment lost 7 bases, leaving 9 bases of the junction unmatched. The CDR3 sequence is 15 residues long. DNA for the CDR3: TGTGCCAGCAATACAGCGGGGGCCGGTCAAGAGACCCAGTACTTC. This gives the protein CASNTAGAGQETQYF. The full variable domain, completed using reference TRBV28 and TRBJ2-5, is DVKVTQSSRYLVKRTGEKVFLECVQDMDHENMFWYRQDPGLGLRLIYFSYDVKMKEKGDIPEGYSVSREKKERFSLILESASTNQTSMYLCASNTAGAGQETQYFGPGTRLLVL.

The V and J genes are TRBV7-2 and TRBJ2-2; D tentatively fits TRBD1 or TRBD2 (5 bases each). Deletions cut 8 bases from V and 0 bases from J, with 16 bases between. The CDR3 covers 16 residues. Looked up from germline, CDR1 is SGHTA and CDR2 is FQGNSA. CDR3 DNA sequence: TGTGCCAGCCGCCTATTGAGAGGGGCGAACACCGGGGAGCTGTTTTTT. Translating gives CASRLLRGANTGELFF.

This clonotype was recorded at least ten times. The chain couples TRBV7-2 to TRBJ2-2; 9 nucleotides match TRBD2. Looked up from germline, CDR1 is SGHTA and CDR2 is FQGNSA. J gave up 7 bases and V 0 bases, and 15 bases lay outside the gene matches. The CDR3 contains 19 residues. The CDR3 loop is CASSLAASGRGGRVGELFF. In DNA, the CDR3 is TGTGCCAGCAGCTTAGCGGCTTCGGGGCGGGGGGGCCGTGTCGGGGAGCTGTTTTTT.

This clonotype was counted at least ten times. The J gene is TRBJ2-5, the V gene TRBV7-9, with D possibly being TRBD2 (6 bases). Germline V gene sequence: CDR1 SEHNR, CDR2 FQNEAQ (reference sequence). The CDR3 spans 16 residues. V lost 2 bases to trimming and J lost 0 bases, with 13 bases between them. CDR3 sequence (DNA): TGTGCCAGCAGCTTAATCACTAGCCGGTACCAAGAGACCCAGTACTTC. Encoded protein: CASSLITSRYQETQYF.

This clonotype was seen at least ten times. In nucleotides, the CDR3 is TGTGCCACCTCGACTAGCGGGGGCTCAGGCGCCTACGAGCAGTACTTC. This translates into CATSTSGGSGAYEQYF. The chain couples TRBV6-1 to TRBJ2-7; 12 bases line up with TRBD2. V dropped 10 bases and J dropped 2; count of bases not matched to a gene: 12. CDR1 and CDR2 (germline): MNHNS, SASEGT. The CDR3 is 16 amino acids.

The V call is TRBV4-1, the J call TRBJ2-2; no firm D call. The CDR3 has 14 residues. With 4 bases removed from V and 6 bases from J, the gap between germline ends came to 12 bases. The V gene's germline CDR1 is MGHRA and CDR2 YSYEKL. CDR3 in amino acids: CASSLGSSPGELFF. CDR3 DNA sequence: TGCGCCAGCAGCCTCGGATCCTCCCCCGGGGAGCTGTTTTTT.

In DNA form, the CDR3 reads TGTGCCAGCAGTTACTCCCGAGCGGTAGCGGGGGGCACAGATACGCAGTATTTT. It yields the protein CASSYSRAVAGGTDTQYF. The genes are TRBV6-2 or TRBV6-3 and TRBJ2-3; 9 nucleotides agree with TRBD2. Germline lookup yields CDR1 MNHEY and CDR2 SVGEGT. The CDR3 runs to 18 residues. Germline trimming cut 0 bases from V and 1 base from J; bases unmatched to any gene: 8.

The chain has TRBV27 and TRBJ1-4; D is ambiguous. Between the trimmed V and J ends, which lost 5 bases and 8 bases, there was a span of 12 bases. In germline, CDR1 is MNHEY, CDR2 SMNVEV (reference sequence). The CDR3 covers 13 residues. CDR3 residues: CASSPRQKEKLFF. In nucleotides, the CDR3 is TGTGCCAGCAGTCCCCGACAAAAGGAAAAACTGTTTTTT.

V gene TRBV28 combines with J gene TRBJ1-1, with TRBD1 matching 7 bases. Germline-derived CDR1 and CDR2 are MDHEN and SYDVKM. This CDR3 comprises 14 residues. V was pared by 5 bases and J by 7 bases, with 10 bases of the junction left unmatched. CDR3: CASSPNYRGGEAFF. DNA of the CDR3: TGTGCCAGCAGTCCAAATTACAGGGGAGGTGAAGCTTTCTTT.

In its sample, this clonotype was seen many times. V and J are TRBV12-3 or TRBV12-4 and TRBJ2-5; D is unclear. V lost 3 bases, J lost 5 bases, and 13 bases lay in between. The CDR3 contains 14 residues. The CDR3 DNA reads as TGTGCCAGCAGTTTTAACCGTCCCGAGGAGACCCAGTACTTC. This gives the protein CASSFNRPEETQYF.

CDR3 sequence reads: CASSHGGGRGSYNEQFF. The CDR3 DNA follows: TGTGCCAGCAGCCACGGGGGGGGCCGGGGTTCCTACAATGAGCAGTTCTTC. V is TRBV7-6 and J is TRBJ2-1; 8 bases agree with TRBD2. The CDR3 loop spans 17 amino acids. V gave up 5 bases and J gave up 1 base; unmatched junction bases: 10. The germline gives CDR1 SGHVS, CDR2 FNYEAQ.

On this clonotype: This is likely a read error, given that the CDR3 carries no conserved phenylalanine or tryptophan at its end. The chain employs TRBV7-2 and TRBJ2-7, with TRBD1 matching 9 bases. The CDR3 length is 16 residues. J gave up 2 bases and V 0 bases, and 5 bases lay outside the gene matches. CDR1 SGHTA and CDR2 FQGNSA come from the germline V gene. As DNA, the CDR3 is TGTGCCAGCAGCTTAGCGCAAGGGACAGGGACCTACGAGCAGTACTCC. Residues: CASSLAQGTGTYEQYS.

This chain links TRBV2 with TRBJ2-7; perhaps TRBD2 as D (6 bases). From germline, CDR1 is SNHLY and CDR2 FYNNEI. The V end lost 10 bases, the J end lost 4 bases, and 17 bases lay between the germline ends. This CDR3 comprises 13 residues. The CDR3 DNA is TGTGCCACCGCGGGGCTTCAAAATTACGAGCAGTACTTC. Protein sequence: CATAGLQNYEQYF.

This chain connects TRBV6-2 or TRBV6-3 to TRBJ2-7, with D possibly being TRBD2 (5 bases). The CDR3 loop spans 15 amino acids. V was cut by 5 bases and J by 3 bases, with 17 bases left in between. CDR1 is MNHEY, CDR2 SVGEGT, per germline. The CDR3 DNA reads as TGTGCCAGCAGTACGACCTTGATAGACTACTACGAGCAGTACTTC. Amino acids: CASSTTLIDYYEQYF.

This clonotype showed up just a few times. The chain joins TRBV19 to TRBJ1-1; the D gene is possibly TRBD1 (5 bases). Trimming took 6 bases from V and 0 from J, leaving 14 bases between them. The CDR3 totals 15 residues. Germline values: CDR1 LNHDA, CDR2 SQIVND (reference sequence). CDR3 in DNA: TGTGCCAGTAGATCCCCGGGACGATTGAACACTGAAGCTTTCTTT. As protein: CASRSPGRLNTEAFF.

The chain carries TRBV11-2 and TRBJ1-1; the D gene is possibly TRBD1 (5 bases). The V end was cut by 5 bases, the J end by 1 base, with 11 bases between. The CDR3 length is 14 residues. Germline CDR1 SGHAT, CDR2 FQNNGV. CDR3 bases: TGTGCCAGCAGCAATAGACAGAGGAACACTGAAGCTTTCTTT. Its protein is CASSNRQRNTEAFF.

This clonotype has a count of ten or more. This rearrangement joins TRBV7-2 to TRBJ2-5, with D perhaps matching TRBD1 (5 bases). This CDR3 region has 15 residues. Germline CDR1 SGHTA, CDR2 FQGNSA. Trimming removed 5 bases at V and 4 bases at J, with 17 bases between. In DNA form, the CDR3 reads TGTGCCAGCAGCCCGGACAAGGGCCCCACAGAGACCCAGTACTTC. As protein: CASSPDKGPTETQYF.

This clonotype was detected a few times. J is TRBJ2-3 and V is TRBV6-1; 11 nucleotides line up with TRBD2. Germline loops: CDR1 MNHNS, CDR2 SASEGT. With 10 bases clipped from V and 5 bases from J, the junction kept 17 bases outside the gene matches. This CDR3 has 17 amino acids. CDR3 in DNA: TGTGCCACCGCTGGGCCATCTAGCGGGGGGCCTCGAGATACGCAGTATTTT. This gives the protein CATAGPSSGGPRDTQYF.

This clonotype was counted a few times. This chain connects TRBV2 to TRBJ1-2, with 8 bases lining up with TRBD1. Germline V lookup: CDR1 SNHLY, CDR2 FYNNEI. Trimming removed 6 bases from V and 0 bases from J; junction bases left unmatched: 3. This CDR3 has 14 residues. The CDR3 region is CASSRTGTNYGYTF. DNA of the CDR3: TGTGCCAGCAGCCGGACAGGGACTAACTATGGCTACACCTTC.

This chain uses TRBV18 with TRBJ2-3; the D is unclear. CDR3 length: 13 residues. V was trimmed by 1 base and J by 6 bases, leaving 8 bases between them. The germline V gene encodes CDR1 KGHSH and CDR2 LQKENI. Here the CDR3 DNA reads TGTGCCAGCTCACCACGAACGGTGGATACGCAGTATTTT. Its translation is CASSPRTVDTQYF.

This clonotype was counted between two and nine times. V and J are TRBV6-2 or TRBV6-3 and TRBJ1-2; D might be TRBD1 (6 bases). Per germline, CDR1 MNHEY and CDR2 SVGEGT. The CDR3 extends over 14 amino acids. Trimming pared 4 bases from V and 2 bases from J, leaving 11 bases between. The CDR3 sequence is CASSLRTANYGYTF. CDR3 DNA: TGTGCCAGCAGTTTAAGGACAGCAAACTATGGCTACACCTTC.

This chain joins TRBV6-5 and TRBJ2-7; D ambiguous. This CDR3 has 12 amino acids. Germline loops: CDR1 MNHEY, CDR2 SVGAGI. Trimming pared 4 bases from V and 4 bases from J, leaving 8 bases between. The CDR3 sequence is CASSSNGYEQYF. The CDR3, as DNA: TGTGCCAGCAGTTCGAACGGGTACGAGCAGTACTTC.